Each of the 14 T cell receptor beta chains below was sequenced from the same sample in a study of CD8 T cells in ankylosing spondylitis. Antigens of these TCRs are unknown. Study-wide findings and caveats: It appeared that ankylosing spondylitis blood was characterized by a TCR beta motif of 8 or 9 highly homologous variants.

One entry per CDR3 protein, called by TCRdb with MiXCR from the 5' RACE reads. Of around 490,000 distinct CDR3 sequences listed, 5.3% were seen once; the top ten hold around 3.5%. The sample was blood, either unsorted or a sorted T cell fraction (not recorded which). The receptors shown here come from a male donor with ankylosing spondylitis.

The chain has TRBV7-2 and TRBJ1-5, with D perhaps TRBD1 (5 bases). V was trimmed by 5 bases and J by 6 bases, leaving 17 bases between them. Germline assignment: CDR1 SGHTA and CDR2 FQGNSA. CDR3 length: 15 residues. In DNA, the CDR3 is TGTGCCAGCAGCCCGCAGAGTGGGGGGGGTCAGCCCCAGCATTTT. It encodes CASSPQSGGGQPQHF.

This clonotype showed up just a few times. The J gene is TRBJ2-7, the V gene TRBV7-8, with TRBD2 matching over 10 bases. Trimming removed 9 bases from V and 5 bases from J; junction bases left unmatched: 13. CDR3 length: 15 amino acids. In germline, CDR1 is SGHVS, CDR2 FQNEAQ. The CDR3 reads CARLLLGAGGDEQYF. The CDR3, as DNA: TGTGCCAGGTTGCTCTTGGGAGCGGGAGGGGACGAGCAGTACTTC.

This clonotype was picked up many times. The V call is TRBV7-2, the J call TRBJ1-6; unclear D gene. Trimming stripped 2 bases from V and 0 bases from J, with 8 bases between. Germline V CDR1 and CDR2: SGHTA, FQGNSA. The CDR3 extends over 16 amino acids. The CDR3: CASSLWLNSYNSPLHF. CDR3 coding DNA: TGTGCCAGCAGCTTATGGCTGAACTCCTATAATTCACCCCTCCACTTT.

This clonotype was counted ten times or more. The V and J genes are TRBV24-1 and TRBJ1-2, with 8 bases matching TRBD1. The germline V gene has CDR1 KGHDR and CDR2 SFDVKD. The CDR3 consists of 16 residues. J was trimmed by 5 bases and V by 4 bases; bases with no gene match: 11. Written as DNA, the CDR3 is TGTGCCACCAGTGACTCCTCTGACAGGGGCGGGTATGGCTACACCTTC. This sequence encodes CATSDSSDRGGYGYTF.

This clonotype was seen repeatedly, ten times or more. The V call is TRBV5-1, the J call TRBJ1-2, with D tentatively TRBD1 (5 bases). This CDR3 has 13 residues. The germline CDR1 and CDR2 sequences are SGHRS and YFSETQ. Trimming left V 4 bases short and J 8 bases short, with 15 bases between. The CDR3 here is CASSVSRGDGYTF. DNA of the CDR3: TGCGCCAGCAGCGTCTCTCGTGGGGACGGCTACACCTTC.

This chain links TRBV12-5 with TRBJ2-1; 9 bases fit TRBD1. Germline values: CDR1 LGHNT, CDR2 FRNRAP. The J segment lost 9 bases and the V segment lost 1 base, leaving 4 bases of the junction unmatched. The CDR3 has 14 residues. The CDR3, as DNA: TGTGCTAGTGGTTTGGGGACAGGGGTGCGTGAGCAGTTCTTC. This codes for CASGLGTGVREQFF.

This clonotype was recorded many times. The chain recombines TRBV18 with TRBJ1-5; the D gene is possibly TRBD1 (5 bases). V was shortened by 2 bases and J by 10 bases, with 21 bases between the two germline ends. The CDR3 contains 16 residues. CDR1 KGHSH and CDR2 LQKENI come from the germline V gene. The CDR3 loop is CASSPTFQGGFDPQHF. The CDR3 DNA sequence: TGTGCCAGCTCACCAACGTTCCAGGGTGGCTTCGACCCCCAGCATTTT.

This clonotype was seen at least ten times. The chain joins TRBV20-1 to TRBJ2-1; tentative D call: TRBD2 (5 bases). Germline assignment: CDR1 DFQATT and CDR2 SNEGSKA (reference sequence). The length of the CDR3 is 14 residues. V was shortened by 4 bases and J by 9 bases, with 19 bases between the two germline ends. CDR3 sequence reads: CSAIGLQLNGEQFF. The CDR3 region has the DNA TGCAGTGCTATCGGACTCCAATTGAACGGTGAGCAGTTCTTC.

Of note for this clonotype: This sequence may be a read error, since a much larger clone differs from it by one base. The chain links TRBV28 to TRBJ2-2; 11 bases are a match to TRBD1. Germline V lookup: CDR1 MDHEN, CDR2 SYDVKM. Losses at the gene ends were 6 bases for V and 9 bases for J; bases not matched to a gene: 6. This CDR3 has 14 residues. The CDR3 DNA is TGTGCCAGCAGACGGACAGGGGGCGGCAGGGAGCTGTTTTTT. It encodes CASRRTGGGRELFF.

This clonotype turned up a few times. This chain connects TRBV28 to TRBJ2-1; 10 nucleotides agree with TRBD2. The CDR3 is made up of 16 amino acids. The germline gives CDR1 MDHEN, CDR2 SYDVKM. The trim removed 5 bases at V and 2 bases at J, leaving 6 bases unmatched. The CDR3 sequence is CASSTSAGGPYNEQFF. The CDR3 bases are TGTGCCAGCAGTACCTCAGCGGGAGGGCCCTACAATGAGCAGTTCTTC.

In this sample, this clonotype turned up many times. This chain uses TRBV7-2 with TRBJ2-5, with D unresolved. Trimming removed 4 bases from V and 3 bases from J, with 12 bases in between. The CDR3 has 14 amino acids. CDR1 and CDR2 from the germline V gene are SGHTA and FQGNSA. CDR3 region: CASSSPGTKETQYF. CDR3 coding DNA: TGTGCCAGCAGCTCCCCCGGCACCAAAGAGACCCAGTACTTC.

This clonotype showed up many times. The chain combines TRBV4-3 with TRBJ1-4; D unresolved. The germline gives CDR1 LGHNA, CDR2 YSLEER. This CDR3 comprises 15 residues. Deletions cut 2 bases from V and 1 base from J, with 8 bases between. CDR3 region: CASSQNTETNEKLFF. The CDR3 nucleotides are TGCGCCAGCAGCCAAAATACTGAAACTAATGAAAAACTGTTTTTT.

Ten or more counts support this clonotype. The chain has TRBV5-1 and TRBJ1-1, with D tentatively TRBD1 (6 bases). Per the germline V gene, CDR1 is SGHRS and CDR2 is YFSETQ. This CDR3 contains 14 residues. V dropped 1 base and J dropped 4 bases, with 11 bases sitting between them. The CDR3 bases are TGCGCCAGCAGCTTGCAGGGGCTGAGCACTGAAGCTTTCTTT. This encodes CASSLQGLSTEAFF.

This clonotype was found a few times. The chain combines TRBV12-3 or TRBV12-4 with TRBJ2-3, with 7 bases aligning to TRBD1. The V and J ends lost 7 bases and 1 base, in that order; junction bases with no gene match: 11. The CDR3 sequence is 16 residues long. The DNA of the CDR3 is TGTGCCAGCACCCTTTCGGACAGGCTACGCACAGATACGCAGTATTTT. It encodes CASTLSDRLRTDTQYF.